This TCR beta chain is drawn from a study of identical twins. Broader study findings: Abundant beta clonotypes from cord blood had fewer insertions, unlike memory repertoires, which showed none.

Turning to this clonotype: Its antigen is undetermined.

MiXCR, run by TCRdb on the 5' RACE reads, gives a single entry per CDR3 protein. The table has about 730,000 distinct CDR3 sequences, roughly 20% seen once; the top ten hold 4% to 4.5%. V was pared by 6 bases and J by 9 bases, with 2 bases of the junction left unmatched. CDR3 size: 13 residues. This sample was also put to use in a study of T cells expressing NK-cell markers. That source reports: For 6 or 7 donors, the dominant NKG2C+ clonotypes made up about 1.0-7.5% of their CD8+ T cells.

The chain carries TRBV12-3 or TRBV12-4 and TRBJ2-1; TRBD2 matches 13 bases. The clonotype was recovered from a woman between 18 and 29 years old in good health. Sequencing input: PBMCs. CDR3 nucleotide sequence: TGTGCCAGCAGGAGACTAGCGGGAGGTGAGCAGTTCTTC. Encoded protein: CASRRLAGGEQFF.